This T cell receptor (beta chain) is from a study of OX40 agonist ivuxolimab in advanced cancers. Across the study: Intravenous ivuxolimab was administered to patients every 2 weeks at 0.01 to 10 mg/kg. Every patient in dose escalation had hepatocellular carcinoma, melanoma, renal cell or head and neck cancer. Participants could have had prior anti-PD-1, anti-PD-L1 or anti-CTLA-4 therapy, and 40% had some.

As to this clone: The antigen remains undetermined.

Assay: immunoSEQ multiplex PCR; the TCRdb copy retains only in-frame clones and omits some. The sample comprises some 30,000 clones, roughly four fifths of which are singletons, and around 12% rests with the top ten. Germline CDR1 and CDR2: LNHDA and SQIVND (reference sequence). V gave up 8 bases and J gave up 4 bases, with 10 bases separating them. The CDR3 covers 12 residues. Findings and caveats of the study: Expanded clones were, on average, more numerous in CD8+ T cells than in CD4+.

The chain combines TRBV19 with TRBJ2-3, with D maybe TRBD2 (6 bases). Source: CD4+ or CD8+ T cells sorted from blood, taken in a trial of the OX40 agonist ivuxolimab. The TCR sequence derives from an adult with an advanced solid tumor such as melanoma, head and neck, liver or kidney cancer. In DNA form, the CDR3 reads TGTGCCAGTTCAACGGGAGCAGATACGCAGTATTTT. As protein: CASSTGADTQYF. Drawing the rest from reference TRBV19 and TRBJ2-3, the complete variable domain is DGGITQSPKYLFRKEGQNVTLSCEQNLNHDAMYWYRQDPGQGLRLIYYSQIVNDFQKGDIAEGYSVSREKKESFPLTVTSAQKNPTAFYLCASSTGADTQYFGPGTRLTVL.